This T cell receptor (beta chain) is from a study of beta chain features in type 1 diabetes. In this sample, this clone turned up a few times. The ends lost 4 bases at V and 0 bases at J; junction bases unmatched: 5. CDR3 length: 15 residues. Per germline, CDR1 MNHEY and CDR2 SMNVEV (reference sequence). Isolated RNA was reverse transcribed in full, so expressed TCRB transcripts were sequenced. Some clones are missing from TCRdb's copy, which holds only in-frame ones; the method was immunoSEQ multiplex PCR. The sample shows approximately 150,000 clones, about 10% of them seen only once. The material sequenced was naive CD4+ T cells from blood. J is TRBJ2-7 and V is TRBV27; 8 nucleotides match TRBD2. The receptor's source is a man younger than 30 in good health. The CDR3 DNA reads TGTGCCAGCAGTTCCCTTGCGGGGGGCTCCTACGAGCAGTACTTC. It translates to CASSSLAGGSYEQYF.